A single sample gave rise to the 28 T cell receptor beta chains below, sequenced in a study of blood T cell repertoires in COVID-19. This table comes from immunoSEQ multiplex PCR, and its TCRdb copy is limited to in-frame clones, with some not included. The sample consists of about 250,000 clones, 70% to 90% of them appearing once. Sequenced sample: PBMCs or T cells enriched from blood (not recorded which). These receptors all come from a woman aged 30 to 39 who had recovered from COVID-19.

The rearrangement uses TRBV2 and TRBJ1-2; D is unclear. Trimming removed 4 bases from V and 5 bases from J, with 8 bases in between. The CDR3 is made up of 12 amino acids. Looked up from germline, CDR1 is SNHLY and CDR2 is FYNNEI. Here the CDR3 reads CASSGGVYGYTF. The CDR3 coding sequence is TGTGCCAGCAGTGGCGGTGTATATGGCTACACCTTC. The variable domain in full, with the rest retrieved from reference TRBV2 and TRBJ1-2, is EPEVTQTPSHQVTQMGQEVILRCVPISNHLYFYWYRQILGQKVEFLVSFYNNEISEKSEIFDDQFSVERPDGSNFTLKIRSTKLEDSAMYFCASSGGVYGYTFGSGTRLTVV.

This clone came up once. The chain's CDR3 is CASSSLGITDTQYF. DNA of the CDR3: TGTGCCAGCAGCTCCCTAGGCATCACAGATACGCAGTATTTT. This sequence joins TRBV5-8 and TRBJ2-3; D not certain. The V and J ends lost 3 bases and 2 bases respectively, with 10 bases between them. Germline V gene data show CDR1 as SGHTS and CDR2 as YDEGEE. The CDR3 is 14 amino acids.

This chain joins TRBV10-1 and TRBJ1-4; 7 bases line up with TRBD1. The junction had 9 bases not matched to a gene; V was cut back by 6 bases and J by 8 bases. The CDR3 has 14 residues. Germline loops: CDR1 WNHNN, CDR2 SYGVQD (reference sequence). The CDR3 nucleotides read TGCGCCAGCAGCCGGGACAGAAGGTCCGAAAAACTGTTTTTT. Its translation: CASSRDRRSEKLFF.

This rearrangement joins TRBV11-2 to TRBJ2-3; weak D call: TRBD1 (5 bases). The CDR3 is 14 residues long. CDR1 SGHAT and CDR2 FQNNGV come from the germline V gene. V lost 0 bases and J lost 9, with 13 bases in between. CDR3 in DNA: TGTGCCAGCAGCTTAGAAAACGCAAGGGGAACGCAGTATTTT. Protein product: CASSLENARGTQYF.

This chain uses TRBV3-1 (or the pseudogene TRBV3-2) with TRBJ1-2; D is uncertain. CDR3 length equals 15 residues. Deletions cut 0 bases from V and 4 bases from J, with 12 bases between. Germline values: CDR1 LGHDT, CDR2 YNNKEL (reference sequence). The CDR3 reads CASSQDRTVGYGYTF. The CDR3 DNA is TGTGCCAGCAGCCAAGACAGAACAGTTGGCTATGGCTACACCTTC.

V and J are TRBV5-1 and TRBJ1-1, with D uncertain. CDR1 and CDR2 from the germline V gene are SGHRS and YFSETQ. This CDR3 comprises 15 residues. Trimming stripped 2 bases from V and 0 bases from J, with 11 bases between. CDR3 DNA sequence: TGCGCCAGCAGCTTAATCGGAGGGATGAACACTGAAGCTTTCTTT. Translation: CASSLIGGMNTEAFF.

V and J are TRBV28 and TRBJ2-3; maybe TRBD1 (5 bases). The CDR3 spans 15 residues. Germline CDR1 reads MDHEN; CDR2 reads SYDVKM. Trimming cost V 2 bases and J 8 bases, with 17 bases left between them. CDR3 protein: CASSLILTFQGTQYF. The CDR3 nucleotides are TGTGCCAGCAGTTTAATATTAACATTCCAGGGTACGCAGTATTTT.

The CDR3 DNA reads TGTGCCATCTCTGGAGCCACCGGGGAGCTGTTTTTT. Protein: CAISGATGELFF. The chain couples TRBV10-3 to TRBJ2-2; D not certain. V lost 8 bases, J lost 4 bases, and 8 bases lay in between. The CDR3 extends over 12 amino acids. Per germline, CDR1 ENHRY and CDR2 SYGVKD.

This clone was seen just once. V gene TRBV7-8 combines with J gene TRBJ1-3; unclear D gene. CDR3 length: 14 amino acids. Germline assignment: CDR1 SGHVS and CDR2 FQNEAQ. V was clipped by 1 base and J by 1 base, with 5 bases between them. The CDR3: CASSLVLSGNTIYF. The CDR3 nucleotides are TGTGCCAGCAGCTTAGTTTTATCTGGAAACACCATATATTTT.

The J gene is TRBJ2-7, the V gene TRBV12-5; 10 nucleotides agree with TRBD1. V shed 5 bases and J 0 bases; nucleotides not matched to a gene: 4. This CDR3 has 15 amino acids. Germline CDR1 LGHNT, CDR2 FRNRAP. The CDR3 sequence is CASGLGQGDSYEQYF. The CDR3 DNA reads as TGTGCTAGTGGTCTCGGACAGGGGGACTCCTACGAGCAGTACTTC.

As DNA, the CDR3 is TGTGCCAGCGAGCTCCACAGTTATGTCACTTATAGCAATCAGCCCCAGCATTTT. Its protein product is CASELHSYVTYSNQPQHF. This sequence joins TRBV14 and TRBJ1-5; D gene uncertain. Germline CDR1 reads SGHDN; CDR2 reads FVKESK. CDR3 size: 18 residues. The V gene lost 8 bases and the J gene lost 0 bases, with 23 bases spanning the gap.

This chain uses TRBV15 with TRBJ1-1; unclear D gene. Trimming pared 0 bases from V and 1 base from J, leaving 6 bases between. The germline gives CDR1 LNHNV, CDR2 YYDKDF (reference sequence). The CDR3 totals 14 residues. The DNA for the CDR3 is TGTGCCACCAGCAGAGATCCCAGGAACACTGAAGCTTTCTTT. Translated, it gives CATSRDPRNTEAFF.

This chain uses TRBV28 with TRBJ1-3, with 7 bases that match TRBD1. There are 16 residues in the CDR3. Germline V lookup: CDR1 MDHEN, CDR2 SYDVKM. The J segment lost 0 bases and the V segment lost 10 bases, leaving 12 bases of the junction unmatched. The CDR3 loop reads CATRDRSYISGNTIYF. CDR3 sequence (DNA): TGTGCCACCCGGGACAGAAGCTATATCTCTGGAAACACCATATATTTT.

The V gene is TRBV11-3, the J gene TRBJ1-1, with D perhaps TRBD1 (5 bases). The germline V and J ends were trimmed by 4 bases and 1 base, with 7 bases remaining between them. This CDR3 has 13 amino acids. The germline V gene encodes CDR1 SGHNT and CDR2 YENEEA. CDR3 DNA: TGTGCCAGCAGCTATACAGGGAACACTGAAGCTTTCTTT. Translated: CASSYTGNTEAFF.

The chain carries TRBV29-1 and TRBJ1-1; a weak D match, TRBD1 (5 bases). Germline V gives CDR1 SQVTM, CDR2 ANQGSEA. V gave up 7 bases and J gave up 1 base, with 7 bases separating them. This CDR3 spans 11 amino acids. For the CDR3, the DNA is TGCAGCGGAGACAGGAACACTGAAGCTTTCTTT. It yields the protein CSGDRNTEAFF.

The DNA for the CDR3 is TGTGCCAGCTCACCCAACAGGGACAGGGGGCTGGCTTTCTTT. Translating it yields CASSPNRDRGLAFF. The V call is TRBV18, the J call TRBJ1-1; 12 bases match TRBD1. Germline V gives CDR1 KGHSH, CDR2 LQKENI. Trimming took 3 bases from V and 11 from J; bases not matched to a gene: 7. The CDR3 has 14 residues.

The rearrangement joins TRBV5-1 to TRBJ2-7; unclear D gene. Trimming took off 4 bases at V and 2 bases at J, with 16 bases between the two ends. CDR1 is SGHRS and CDR2 is YFSETQ in the germline V gene. The CDR3 extends over 15 amino acids. The CDR3 region has the DNA TGCGCCAGCAGCCCGACCCCGGCGGAGACCTACGAGCAGTACTTC. Encoded protein: CASSPTPAETYEQYF.

This chain connects TRBV25-1 to TRBJ1-2; 7 nucleotides match TRBD1. V shed 5 bases and J 2 bases; nucleotides not matched to a gene: 5. This CDR3 region has 14 residues. The germline V gene encodes CDR1 MGHDK and CDR2 SYGVNS. In nucleotides, the CDR3 is TGTGCCAGCAGTCTGACAGGGCGCAACTATGGCTACACCTTC. It yields the protein CASSLTGRNYGYTF.

The chain has TRBV18 and TRBJ2-6, with TRBD2 identical over 8 bases. Trimming took 6 bases from V and 0 from J; bases not matched to a gene: 10. The CDR3 has 18 amino acids. Germline V gene sequence: CDR1 KGHSH, CDR2 LQKENI. The chain's CDR3 is CASSPQLAAVSGANVLTF. Written as DNA, the CDR3 is TGTGCCAGCTCCCCCCAACTAGCGGCCGTCTCTGGGGCCAACGTCCTGACTTTC. The entire variable domain, with the rest obtained from reference TRBV18 and TRBJ2-6, is as follows: NAGVMQNPRHLVRRRGQEARLRCSPMKGHSHVYWYRQLPEEGLKFMVYLQKENIIDESGMPKERFSAEFPKEGPSILRIQQVVRGDSAAYFCASSPQLAAVSGANVLTFGAGSRLTVL.

The chain links TRBV24-1 to TRBJ2-7, with 8 bases aligning to TRBD1. V shed 7 bases and J 4 bases; nucleotides not matched to a gene: 17. Germline V gives CDR1 KGHDR, CDR2 SFDVKD. This CDR3 has 17 amino acids. The CDR3 loop is CATSGFLPGQGRYEQYF. CDR3 DNA: TGTGCCACCAGCGGATTTCTTCCTGGACAGGGCCGGTACGAGCAGTACTTC.

This chain joins TRBV5-4 and TRBJ2-2; 8 bases match TRBD2. The CDR3 is 17 amino acids. With 5 bases clipped from V and 1 base from J, the junction kept 10 bases outside the gene matches. Germline CDR1 reads SGHNT; CDR2 reads YYREEE (reference sequence). The CDR3 reads CASSILSGSRNTGELFF. The CDR3 region has the DNA TGTGCCAGCAGTATCTTGAGCGGGAGCCGGAACACCGGGGAGCTGTTTTTT.

As DNA, the CDR3 is TGTGCCAGCAGGATGCGACAGGGCCGGCCTAGCGAGCAGTACTTC. Translating gives CASRMRQGRPSEQYF. The chain links TRBV28 to TRBJ2-7, with 7 bases identical to TRBD1. V lost 6 bases, J lost 6 bases, and 14 bases stayed unmatched. The germline V gene encodes CDR1 MDHEN and CDR2 SYDVKM. The CDR3 runs 15 residues.

The V gene is TRBV27, the J gene TRBJ1-2; TRBD1 agrees at 10 bases. This CDR3 is 14 amino acids long. Germline CDR1 is MNHEY and CDR2 is SMNVEV (reference sequence). J gave up 7 bases and V 7 bases, and 9 bases lay outside the gene matches. The CDR3 spells CASTRTGGFAGYTF. For the CDR3, the DNA is TGTGCCAGCACGAGGACAGGGGGTTTCGCTGGCTACACCTTC.

The chain carries TRBV11-2 and TRBJ2-3, with no clear D. This CDR3 has 14 amino acids. Germline CDR1 SGHAT, CDR2 FQNNGV. Trimming removed 3 bases at V and 5 bases at J, with 12 bases between. The CDR3 bases are TGTGCCAGCAGCTTTGCCCTAGTGGGAGATACGCAGTATTTT. Protein product: CASSFALVGDTQYF. The whole variable domain, remainder taken from reference TRBV11-2 and TRBJ2-3, is EAGVAQSPRYKIIEKRQSVAFWCNPISGHATLYWYQQILGQGPKLLIQFQNNGVVDDSQLPKDRFSAERLKGVDSTLKIQPAKLEDSAVYLCASSFALVGDTQYFGPGTRLTVL.

The rearrangement uses TRBV25-1 and TRBJ2-6; no clear D. Germline V CDR1 and CDR2: MGHDK, SYGVNS. Deletions cut 5 bases from V and 0 bases from J, with 5 bases between. The CDR3 has 14 residues. CDR3 sequence (DNA): TGTGCCAGCAGTTTAAACTCTGGGGCCAACGTCCTGACTTTC. Protein product: CASSLNSGANVLTF.

V usage is TRBV6-5 and J usage is TRBJ2-3, with a weak D call TRBD2 (5 bases). Per germline, CDR1 MNHEY and CDR2 SVGAGI. CDR3 length equals 15 residues. The V and J ends lost 6 bases and 1 base respectively, with 14 bases between them. This CDR3 reads CASSSLVVGTDTQYF. The CDR3 nucleotides read TGTGCCAGCAGCTCACTAGTGGTCGGCACAGATACGCAGTATTTT.

The chain recombines TRBV10-1 with TRBJ1-2, with a possible D match to TRBD1 (5 bases). The CDR3 runs to 15 residues. Germline values: CDR1 WNHNN, CDR2 SYGVQD (reference sequence). V was shortened by 0 bases and J by 0 bases, with 8 bases between the two germline ends. CDR3 DNA sequence: TGCGCCAGCAGTGAGTCAAAGACAGCTAACTATGGCTACACCTTC. Its translation is CASSESKTANYGYTF.

This clone was seen more than once but under ten times. The chain has TRBV30 and TRBJ2-5, with 8 bases matching TRBD2. CDR1 GTSNPN and CDR2 SVGIG come from the germline V gene (reference sequence). There are 15 residues in the CDR3. V dropped 2 bases and J dropped 4; count of bases not matched to a gene: 9. CDR3 DNA: TGTGCCTGGAGTTCCCAAGCGGGGGTGTCAGAGACCCAGTACTTC. It yields the protein CAWSSQAGVSETQYF.